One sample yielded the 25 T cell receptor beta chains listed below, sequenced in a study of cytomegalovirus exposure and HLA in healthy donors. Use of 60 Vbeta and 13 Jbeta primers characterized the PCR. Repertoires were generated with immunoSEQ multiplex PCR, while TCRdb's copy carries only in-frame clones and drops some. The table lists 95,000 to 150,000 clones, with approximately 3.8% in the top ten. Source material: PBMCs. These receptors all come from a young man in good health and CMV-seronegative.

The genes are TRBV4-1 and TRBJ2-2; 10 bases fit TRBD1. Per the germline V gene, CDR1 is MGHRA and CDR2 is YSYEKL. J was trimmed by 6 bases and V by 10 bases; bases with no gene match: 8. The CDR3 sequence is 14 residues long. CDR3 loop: CAILRDRGPGELFF. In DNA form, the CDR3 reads TGCGCCATCTTAAGGGACAGGGGACCCGGGGAGCTGTTTTTT.

CDR3 DNA sequence: TGTGCCAGTAGTGCAGGGAATAGGATCTCTGGGGCCAACGTCCTGACTTTC. Translation: CASSAGNRISGANVLTF. The genes are TRBV19 and TRBJ2-6, with D possibly TRBD1 on 5 matching bases. From germline, CDR1 is LNHDA and CDR2 SQIVND (reference sequence). V lost 5 bases, J lost 0 bases, and 14 bases lay in between. The CDR3 loop spans 17 amino acids.

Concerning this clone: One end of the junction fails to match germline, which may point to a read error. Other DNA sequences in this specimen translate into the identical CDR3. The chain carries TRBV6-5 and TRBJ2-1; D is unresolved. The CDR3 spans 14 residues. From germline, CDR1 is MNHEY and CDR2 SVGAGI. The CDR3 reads CASSYSLQNGEQFF. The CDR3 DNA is TGCGCCAGCAGTTACTCGTTACAGAATGGTGAGCAGTTCTTC.

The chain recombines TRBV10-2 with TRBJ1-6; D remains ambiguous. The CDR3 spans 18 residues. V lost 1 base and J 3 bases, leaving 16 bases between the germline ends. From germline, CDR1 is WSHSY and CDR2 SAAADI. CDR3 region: CASSELYSTGNYNSPLHF. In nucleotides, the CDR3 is TGCGCCAGCAGTGAGTTGTACTCCACCGGTAACTATAATTCACCCCTCCACTTT.

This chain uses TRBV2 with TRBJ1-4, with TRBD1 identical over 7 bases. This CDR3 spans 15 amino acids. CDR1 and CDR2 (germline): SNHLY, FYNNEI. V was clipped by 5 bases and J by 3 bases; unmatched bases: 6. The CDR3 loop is CASSSPGQSNEKLFF. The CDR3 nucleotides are TGTGCCAGCAGTTCACCGGGACAGTCTAATGAAAAACTGTTTTTT.

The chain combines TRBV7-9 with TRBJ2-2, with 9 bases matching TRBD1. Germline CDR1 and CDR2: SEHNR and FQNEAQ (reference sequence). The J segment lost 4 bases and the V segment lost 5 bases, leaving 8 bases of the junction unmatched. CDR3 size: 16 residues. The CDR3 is CASSHRQGVSTGELFF. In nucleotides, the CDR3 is TGTGCCAGCAGCCACAGACAGGGGGTTAGCACCGGGGAGCTGTTTTTT.

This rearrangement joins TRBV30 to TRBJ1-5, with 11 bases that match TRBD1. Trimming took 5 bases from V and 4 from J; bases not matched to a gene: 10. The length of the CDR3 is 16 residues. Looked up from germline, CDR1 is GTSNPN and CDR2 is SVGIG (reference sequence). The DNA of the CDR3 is TGTGCCTGGGAGAACGCCGGGACAGGGGGAAATCAGCCCCAGCATTTT. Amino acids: CAWENAGTGGNQPQHF.

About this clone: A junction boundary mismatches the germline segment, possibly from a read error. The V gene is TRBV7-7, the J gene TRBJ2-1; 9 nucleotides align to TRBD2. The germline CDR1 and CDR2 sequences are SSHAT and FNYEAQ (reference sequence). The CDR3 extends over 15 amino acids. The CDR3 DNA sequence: TGTGCTAGCAGCCCCTTGGAGCGGGGGGTAAATGAGCAGTTCTTC. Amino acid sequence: CASSPLERGVNEQFF.

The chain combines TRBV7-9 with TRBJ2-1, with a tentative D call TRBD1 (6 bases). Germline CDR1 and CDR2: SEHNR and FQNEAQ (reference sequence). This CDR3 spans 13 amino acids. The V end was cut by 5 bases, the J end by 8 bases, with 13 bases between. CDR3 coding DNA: TGTGCCAGCAGCCGGGACATCATGGATGAGCAGTTCTTC. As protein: CASSRDIMDEQFF.

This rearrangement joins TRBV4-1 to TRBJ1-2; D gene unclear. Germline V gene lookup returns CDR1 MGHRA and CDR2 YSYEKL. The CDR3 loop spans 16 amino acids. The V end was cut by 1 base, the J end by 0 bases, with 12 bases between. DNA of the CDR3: TGCGCCAGCAGCCAAGCTCCCGGGTCCGCTAACTATGGCTACACCTTC. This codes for CASSQAPGSANYGYTF.

CDR3 DNA: TGTGCCACCAGCGTGAATCCAGATTACAATGAGCAGTTCTTC. Encoded protein: CATSVNPDYNEQFF. The J gene is TRBJ2-1, the V gene TRBV15; D is ambiguous. Germline values: CDR1 LNHNV, CDR2 YYDKDF (reference sequence). Trimming cost V 5 bases and J 4 bases, with 12 bases left between them. This CDR3 has 14 residues.

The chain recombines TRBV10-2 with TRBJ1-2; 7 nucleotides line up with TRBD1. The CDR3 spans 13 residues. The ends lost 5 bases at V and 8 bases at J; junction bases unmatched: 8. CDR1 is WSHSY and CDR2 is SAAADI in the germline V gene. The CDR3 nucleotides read TGCGCCAGCAGTTCCGACAGGGAGAGGGGCTACACCTTC. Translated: CASSSDRERGYTF.

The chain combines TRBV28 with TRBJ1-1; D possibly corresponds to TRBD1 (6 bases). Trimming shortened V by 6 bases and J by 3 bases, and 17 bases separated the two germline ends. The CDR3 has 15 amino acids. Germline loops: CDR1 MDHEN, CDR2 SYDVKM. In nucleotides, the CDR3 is TGTGCCAGCAGAGTCTCAGGGGCGGCCCACACTGAAGCTTTCTTT. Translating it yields CASRVSGAAHTEAFF.

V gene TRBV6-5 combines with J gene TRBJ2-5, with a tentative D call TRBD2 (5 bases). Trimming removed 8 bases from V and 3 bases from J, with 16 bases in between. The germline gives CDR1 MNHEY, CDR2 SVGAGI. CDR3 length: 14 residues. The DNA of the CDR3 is TGTGCCAGCGGACCTGAAGGGAGAAAAGAGACCCAGTACTTC. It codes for CASGPEGRKETQYF.

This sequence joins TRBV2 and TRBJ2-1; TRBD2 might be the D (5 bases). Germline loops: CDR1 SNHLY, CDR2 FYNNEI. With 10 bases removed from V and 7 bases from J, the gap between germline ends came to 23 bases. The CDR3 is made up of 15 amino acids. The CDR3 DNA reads TGTGCCATTCTACGGGCGGGCCCCAAAGGGAATGAGCAGTTCTTC. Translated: CAILRAGPKGNEQFF.

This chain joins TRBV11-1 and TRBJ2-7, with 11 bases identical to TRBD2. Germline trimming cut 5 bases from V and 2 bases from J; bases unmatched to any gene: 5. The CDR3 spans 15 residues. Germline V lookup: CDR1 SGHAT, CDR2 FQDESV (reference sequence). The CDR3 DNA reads TGTGCCAGCAGCATCGGGACTAGCGGAACCTACGAGCAGTACTTC. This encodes CASSIGTSGTYEQYF.

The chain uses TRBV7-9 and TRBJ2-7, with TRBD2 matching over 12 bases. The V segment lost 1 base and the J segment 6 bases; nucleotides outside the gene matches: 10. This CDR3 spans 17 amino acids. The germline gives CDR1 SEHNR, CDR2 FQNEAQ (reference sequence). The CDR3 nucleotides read TGTGCCAGCAGCTTAGGTGCCCTAGCGGGAGGGCGGACCGAGCAGTACTTC. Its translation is CASSLGALAGGRTEQYF. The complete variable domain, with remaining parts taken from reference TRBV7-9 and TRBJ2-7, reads DTGVSQNPRHKITKRGQNVTFRCDPISEHNRLYWYRQTLGQGPEFLTYFQNEAQLEKSRLLSDRFSAERPKGSFSTLEIQRTEQGDSAMYLCASSLGALAGGRTEQYFGPGTRLTVT.

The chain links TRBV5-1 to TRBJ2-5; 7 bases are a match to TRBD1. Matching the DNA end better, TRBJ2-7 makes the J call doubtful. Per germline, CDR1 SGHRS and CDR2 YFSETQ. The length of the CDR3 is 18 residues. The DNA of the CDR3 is TGCGCCAGCAGCTTGGGCCCCCTTACACAGGGGCGAAGCTACGAGCAGTACTTC. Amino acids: CASSLGPLTQGRSYEQYF.

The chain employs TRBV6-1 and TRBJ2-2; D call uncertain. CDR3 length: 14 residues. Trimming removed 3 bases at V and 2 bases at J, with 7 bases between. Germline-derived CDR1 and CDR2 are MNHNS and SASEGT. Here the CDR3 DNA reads TGTGCCAGCAGTGAGTTTAGTAACACCGGGGAGCTGTTTTTT. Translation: CASSEFSNTGELFF.

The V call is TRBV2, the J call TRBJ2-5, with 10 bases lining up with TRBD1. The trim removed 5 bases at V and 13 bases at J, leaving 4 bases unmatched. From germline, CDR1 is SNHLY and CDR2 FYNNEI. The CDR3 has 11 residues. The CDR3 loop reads CASSRRDRGYF. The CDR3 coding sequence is TGTGCCAGCAGTCGCCGGGACAGGGGGTACTTC.

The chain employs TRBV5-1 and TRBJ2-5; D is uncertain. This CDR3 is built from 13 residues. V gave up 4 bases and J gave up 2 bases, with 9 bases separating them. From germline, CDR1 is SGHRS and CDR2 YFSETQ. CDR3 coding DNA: TGCGCCAGCAGCCGGAGAAAACAAGAGACCCAGTACTTC. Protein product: CASSRRKQETQYF.

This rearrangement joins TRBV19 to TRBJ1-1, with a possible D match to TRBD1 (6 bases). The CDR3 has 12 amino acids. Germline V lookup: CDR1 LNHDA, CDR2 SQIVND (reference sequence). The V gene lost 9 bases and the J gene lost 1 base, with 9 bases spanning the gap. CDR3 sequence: CASGQRNTEAFF. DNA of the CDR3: TGTGCCAGCGGACAGAGGAACACTGAAGCTTTCTTT.

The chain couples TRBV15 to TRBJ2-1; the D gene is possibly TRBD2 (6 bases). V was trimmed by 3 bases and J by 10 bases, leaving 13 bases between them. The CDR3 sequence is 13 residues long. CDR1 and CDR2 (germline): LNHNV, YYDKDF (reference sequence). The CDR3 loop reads CATSSWGTYEQFF. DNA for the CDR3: TGTGCCACCAGCAGTTGGGGGACTTACGAGCAGTTCTTC.

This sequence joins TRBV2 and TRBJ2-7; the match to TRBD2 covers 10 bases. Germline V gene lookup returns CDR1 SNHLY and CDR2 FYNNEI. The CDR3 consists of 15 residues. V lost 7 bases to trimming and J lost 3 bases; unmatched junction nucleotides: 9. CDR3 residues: CASIVGLAEVYEQYF. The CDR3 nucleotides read TGTGCCAGCATCGTAGGACTAGCGGAGGTCTACGAGCAGTACTTC.

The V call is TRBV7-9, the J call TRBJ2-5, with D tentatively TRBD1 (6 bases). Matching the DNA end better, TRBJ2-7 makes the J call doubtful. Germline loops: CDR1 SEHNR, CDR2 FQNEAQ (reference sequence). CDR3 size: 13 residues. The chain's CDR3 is CASSPDSSYEQYF. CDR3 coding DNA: TGTGCCAGCAGCCCGGACAGCTCCTACGAGCAGTACTTC.